A selection of T cell receptor beta chains follows, all from one sample in a study of vaccination effects on CD4 cells after COVID-19. No antigen has been identified for these receptors. Clones were read by immunoSEQ multiplex PCR, and TCRdb kept only the in-frame ones, dropping some. The repertoire holds about 66,000 clones, with around 70% as singletons. The sample was CD4+ T cells from PBMCs cultured without peptide, taken after COVID-19 vaccination. Receptors were obtained from a human donor who received a COVID-19 vaccine. Both conserved end residues are trimmed from each CDR3. Size values are once, few and many counts, or a class for expanded clones, and some rows have none.

ASSLRPGRPGKNEKLF	TRBV5-6	TRBJ1-4	.
ASGPGRGQY	TRBV27	TRBJ2-3	.
ASSPSGLDGGELF	TRBV18	TRBJ2-2	.
ASSWEVTEAF	TRBV5-8	TRBJ1-1	few
ASSPSYKKLF	TRBV9	TRBJ1-4	few
ASSPYAGGNYGYT	TRBV14	TRBJ1-2	once
AWNLPLNSPLH	TRBV30	TRBJ1-6	.
ASSTPFFGQSNEKLF	TRBV28	TRBJ1-4	.
ASSRRDRGGSGELF	TRBV5-6	TRBJ2-2	.
ASSLGPGVRETQY	TRBV7-3	TRBJ2-5	once
ASSQPDRGWYSPLH	TRBV4-3	TRBJ1-6	.
ASSQRSGGELF	TRBV3-1/TRBV3-2	TRBJ2-2	.
AWSRDRNGYT	TRBV30	TRBJ1-2	.
ASSDSRARGYT	TRBV6-4	TRBJ1-2	.
ASQVGQAGANVLT	TRBV5-1	TRBJ2-6	few
ASSRQEVRETQY	TRBV2	TRBJ2-5	.
ASSVRQGTEF	TRBV27	TRBJ2-1	.
ASPAFGDPKGPNTEAF	TRBV5-8	TRBJ1-1	.
SVRTGNTEAF	TRBV29-1	TRBJ1-1	.
ASRPGTGADTQY	TRBV5-1	TRBJ2-3	few
ATSLRAGGPGDTQY	TRBV24-1	TRBJ2-3	.
ASMRVEEKLF	TRBV6-5	TRBJ1-4	.
ASRRDFQETQY	TRBV6-5	TRBJ2-5	.
ASSLVGGADYGYT	TRBV5-1	TRBJ1-2	.
ASSCRDWPKKLF	TRBV7-9	TRBJ1-4	.